This note documents a single TCR beta chain sequence. Its target is unknown. The team produced cDNA through 5'RACE using 10-nucleotide random UMIs. Sequencing runs each yielded over 200 million TCR-beta sequences from 15-18 subjects. TCRdb re-derived calls from the 5' RACE reads in MiXCR, one entry per CDR3 protein. The sample includes about 38,000 distinct CDR3 sequences, around a tenth of them seen just once. These data originate in a study of neurological immune-mediated disorders. Points from the study as a whole: It was HTLV-1-associated myelopathy that showed the most TCR clonal expansion, while multiple sclerosis showed the least, falling below healthy controls.

The CDR3 consists of 14 residues. The germline CDR1 and CDR2 sequences are DFQATT and SNEGSKA (reference sequence). The T cells used for sorted libraries numbered roughly 1 million, either CD4+ or CD8+. The receptor's source is a woman aged 25 to 39 with HTLV-1-associated myelopathy (HAM/TSP). Sequencing was performed on CD4+ T cells from blood. The chain combines TRBV20-1 with TRBJ2-3; 9 bases agree with TRBD2. CDR3 in DNA: TGCATCGCCACGCGGGGGGGAAACACGGATACGCAGTATTTT. Protein sequence: CIATRGGNTDTQYF.